The 32 T cell receptor beta chains below come from one sample, sequenced in a study of early T cells in non-severe SARS-CoV-2 infection. Via MiXCR, TCRdb re-called the 5' RACE reads, giving one row per CDR3 protein. This sample has about 92,000 distinct CDR3 sequences; about 15% occur once, and the top ten carry roughly 6%. The material sequenced was whole blood. These receptors all come from an adult who was a healthcare worker with PCR-confirmed SARS-CoV-2 infection or an uninfected control (not recorded which).

The gene calls are TRBV30 and TRBJ2-7; the D gene is possibly TRBD2 (5 bases). V lost 2 bases and J lost 7, with 12 bases in between. Germline V CDR1 and CDR2: GTSNPN, SVGIG (reference sequence). The CDR3 totals 12 residues. CDR3 protein: CAWSPGSGEQYF. CDR3 in DNA: TGTGCCTGGAGTCCGGGATCGGGTGAGCAGTACTTC.

The chain employs TRBV7-2 and TRBJ1-2; possibly TRBD1 for D (6 bases). The CDR3 runs to 15 residues. Germline CDR1 and CDR2: SGHTA and FQGNSA. V lost 6 bases to trimming and J lost 4 bases, with 18 bases between them. The CDR3 spells CASSSPGARVYGYTF. The CDR3 DNA sequence: TGTGCCAGCAGTTCTCCAGGGGCGCGGGTCTATGGCTACACCTTC.

The chain joins TRBV12-3 or TRBV12-4 to TRBJ2-7, with D unclear. This CDR3 is 15 amino acids long. Trimming pared 4 bases from V and 0 bases from J, leaving 13 bases between. The CDR3 DNA follows: TGTGCCAGCAGTTCGACCGGTCGTACCTCCTACGAGCAGTACTTC. Encoded protein: CASSSTGRTSYEQYF.

This clonotype appeared a few times. A junction boundary mismatches the germline segment, possibly from a read error. This chain links TRBV6-2 or TRBV6-3 with TRBJ2-4, with D possibly TRBD2 on 5 matching bases. The CDR3 contains 13 residues. Germline CDR1 reads MNHEY; CDR2 reads SVGEGT. The DNA of the CDR3 is TGCTGCGCGAGAGGACTAGCCAAAAACATTCAGTACTTC. Translating it yields CCARGLAKNIQYF.

The CDR3 nucleotides are TGCGCCAGCAGCCCTACCCCTAGCACAGATACGCAGTATTTT. This sequence encodes CASSPTPSTDTQYF. This chain links TRBV4-3 with TRBJ2-3; D is unresolved. V was cut by 4 bases and J by 0 bases, with 8 bases left in between. Germline CDR1 is LGHNA and CDR2 is YSLEER. The CDR3 length is 14 residues.

This clonotype occurred many times. The V and J genes are TRBV29-1 and TRBJ2-7, with 9 positions matching TRBD1. The CDR3 totals 13 residues. Germline V CDR1 and CDR2: SQVTM, ANQGSEA. V lost 4 bases, J lost 7 bases, and 8 bases stayed unmatched. CDR3 region: CSVAPGTGQEQYF. The CDR3 nucleotides read TGCAGCGTTGCGCCTGGGACAGGGCAAGAGCAGTACTTC.

This clonotype was recorded at least ten times. The V call is TRBV29-1, the J call TRBJ2-7, with 7 bases fitting TRBD1. Per the germline V gene, CDR1 is SQVTM and CDR2 is ANQGSEA. This CDR3 is 15 amino acids long. Trimming at V came to 0 bases and at J to 7 bases, leaving 12 bases not matched to a gene. The CDR3 region is CSVEDPAQGLGEQYF. The CDR3 DNA follows: TGCAGCGTTGAAGATCCGGCACAGGGGTTGGGAGAGCAGTACTTC.

Ten or more counts support this clonotype. The J gene is TRBJ1-1, the V gene TRBV7-3; D possibly corresponds to TRBD1 (5 bases). There are 14 residues in the CDR3. The germline V gene encodes CDR1 SGHTA and CDR2 FQGTGA. The V end was cut by 2 bases, the J end by 4 bases, with 11 bases between. The CDR3 DNA reads as TGTGCCAGCAGCTTAGCCCAGGGAGGCACTGAAGCTTTCTTT. Amino acids: CASSLAQGGTEAFF.

At least ten counts were recorded for this clonotype. V gene TRBV7-2 combines with J gene TRBJ2-4; TRBD1 aligns across 9 bases. V trimming: 3 bases; J trimming: 0 bases; junction bases outside the gene matches: 6. Germline V CDR1 and CDR2: SGHTA, FQGNSA. This CDR3 has 17 residues. CDR3 sequence (DNA): TGTGCCAGCAGCTTGAACAGGGGGCGGTTAGCCAAAAACATTCAGTACTTC. It encodes CASSLNRGRLAKNIQYF.

The table lists this clonotype with many counts. The rearrangement joins TRBV20-1 to TRBJ2-7, with 8 bases identical to TRBD2. From germline, CDR1 is DFQATT and CDR2 SNEGSKA (reference sequence). The CDR3 covers 15 residues. The junction had 9 bases not matched to a gene; V was cut back by 2 bases and J by 3 bases. As DNA, the CDR3 is TGCAGTGCTAGATTTACTAGCGGAGGGCTCTACGAGCAGTACTTC. It translates to CSARFTSGGLYEQYF.

This chain uses TRBV4-3 with TRBJ2-1, with 7 bases identical to TRBD1. Germline V gene lookup returns CDR1 LGHNA and CDR2 YSLEER. J was trimmed by 7 bases and V by 4 bases; bases with no gene match: 4. The CDR3 is 13 residues long. CDR3 DNA sequence: TGCGCCAGCAGCCCTCTACAGGGGAATGAGCAGTTCTTC. This translates into CASSPLQGNEQFF.

The rearrangement links TRBV27 to TRBJ2-7, with D perhaps TRBD2 (6 bases). The CDR3 spans 15 residues. Looked up from germline, CDR1 is MNHEY and CDR2 is SMNVEV (reference sequence). With 10 bases removed from V and 5 bases from J, the gap between germline ends came to 24 bases. Here the CDR3 DNA reads TGTGCCACCATGAGGAGGGGAGGACCGTTTGACGAGCAGTACTTC. Protein: CATMRRGGPFDEQYF.

The chain employs TRBV7-9 and TRBJ1-1; 7 nucleotides align to TRBD1. The junction had 10 bases not matched to a gene; V was cut back by 4 bases and J by 5 bases. CDR3 length: 15 residues. Germline V lookup: CDR1 SEHNR, CDR2 FQNEAQ (reference sequence). The CDR3 protein is CASSSQGQLATEAFF. The CDR3 region has the DNA TGTGCCAGCAGCTCCCAGGGACAGCTCGCGACTGAAGCTTTCTTT.

The table lists this clonotype with many counts. This chain links TRBV11-2 with TRBJ2-3; perhaps D is TRBD1 or TRBD2 (5 bases each). The V gene lost 5 bases and the J gene lost 2 bases, with 8 bases spanning the gap. The CDR3 loop spans 13 amino acids. Germline CDR1 SGHAT, CDR2 FQNNGV. CDR3 amino acids: CASSPGPTDTQYF. The CDR3 DNA is TGTGCCAGCAGCCCGGGACCCACAGATACGCAGTATTTT.

CDR3 sequence reads: CASSQQVWEQYF. The CDR3 bases are TGTGCCAGCAGCCAGCAGGTCTGGGAGCAGTACTTC. The V and J genes are TRBV3-1 and TRBJ2-7, with unresolved D. The V end was cut by 3 bases, the J end by 7 bases, with 10 bases between. This CDR3 is 12 amino acids long. Germline CDR1 is LGHDT and CDR2 is YNNKEL (reference sequence).

This clonotype was seen a few times. This sequence joins TRBV29-1 and TRBJ1-1; D unresolved. The CDR3 length is 11 residues. The germline V gene encodes CDR1 SQVTM and CDR2 ANQGSEA. V was trimmed by 3 bases and J by 4 bases, leaving 6 bases between them. The CDR3 region has the DNA TGCAGCGTTGACAGGTCCACTGAAGCTTTCTTT. Translated, it gives CSVDRSTEAFF.

This clonotype appeared a few times. J is TRBJ1-2 and V is TRBV10-3; TRBD1 matches at 7 bases. This CDR3 comprises 16 residues. V dropped 4 bases and J dropped 4; count of bases not matched to a gene: 12. Looked up from germline, CDR1 is ENHRY and CDR2 is SYGVKD. CDR3 DNA: TGTGCCATCAGTGTCACAGGGGACTCACCCTTCTATGGCTACACCTTC. Its protein is CAISVTGDSPFYGYTF.

This clonotype was counted many times. The J gene is TRBJ2-1, the V gene TRBV28; 8 bases align to TRBD1. The CDR3 contains 14 residues. V shed 7 bases and J 1 base; nucleotides not matched to a gene: 3. Germline values: CDR1 MDHEN, CDR2 SYDVKM. The CDR3 reads CASIRGPSYNEQFF. CDR3 DNA sequence: TGTGCCAGCATCAGGGGGCCATCCTACAATGAGCAGTTCTTC.

In its sample, this clonotype was seen a few times. The chain links TRBV20-1 to TRBJ2-1, with D unresolved. This CDR3 comprises 12 residues. Germline V gene sequence: CDR1 DFQATT, CDR2 SNEGSKA (reference sequence). V lost 4 bases and J lost 5, with 9 bases in between. This CDR3 is CSATRENNEQFF. For the CDR3, the DNA is TGCAGTGCTACTAGGGAAAACAATGAGCAGTTCTTC.

The chain uses TRBV3-1 and TRBJ2-3, with D unclear. Germline-derived CDR1 and CDR2 are LGHDT and YNNKEL (reference sequence). The V end lost 1 base, the J end lost 0 bases, and 8 bases lay between the germline ends. The CDR3 consists of 15 residues. In DNA form, the CDR3 reads TGTGCCAGCAGCCAAGTGAGCTCTAGCACAGATACGCAGTATTTT. This sequence encodes CASSQVSSSTDTQYF.

This clonotype was recorded many times. The genes are TRBV20-1 and TRBJ2-4; no definite D call. This CDR3 region has 14 residues. CDR1 DFQATT and CDR2 SNEGSKA come from the germline V gene (reference sequence). V was cut by 3 bases and J by 6 bases, with 15 bases left in between. For the CDR3, the DNA is TGCAGTGCTAGTGGTGGCCAAAAGGGAAACATTCAGTACTTC. It translates to CSASGGQKGNIQYF.

V usage is TRBV24-1 and J usage is TRBJ2-1; maybe TRBD1 (6 bases). V was pared by 8 bases and J by 5 bases, with 9 bases between. The germline V gene encodes CDR1 KGHDR and CDR2 SFDVKD. The CDR3 runs to 12 residues. The CDR3 sequence is CATKGHNNEQFF. CDR3 DNA: TGTGCCACCAAGGGACACAACAATGAGCAGTTCTTC.

This clonotype was seen only a few times. The gene calls are TRBV28 and TRBJ2-7; TRBD1 aligns across 7 bases. J gave up 1 base and V 2 bases, and 2 bases lay outside the gene matches. The CDR3 spans 14 residues. Germline V gene lookup returns CDR1 MDHEN and CDR2 SYDVKM. The CDR3 DNA follows: TGTGCCAGCAGTTTACCCAGGGGGTCCTACGAGCAGTACTTC. Encoded protein: CASSLPRGSYEQYF.

This chain uses TRBV20-1 with TRBJ2-1, with D maybe TRBD2 (6 bases). V was cut by 3 bases and J by 3 bases, with 9 bases left in between. The CDR3 runs 13 residues. CDR1 DFQATT and CDR2 SNEGSKA come from the germline V gene (reference sequence). CDR3 in DNA: TGCAGTGCTAGTTGGGAGGTCTACAATGAGCAGTTCTTC. Amino acids: CSASWEVYNEQFF.

The sample holds a few counts of this clonotype. The J gene is TRBJ2-1, the V gene TRBV28; 14 bases match TRBD2. Per the germline V gene, CDR1 is MDHEN and CDR2 is SYDVKM. V trimming: 6 bases; J trimming: 6 bases; junction bases outside the gene matches: 4. The CDR3 totals 15 residues. In nucleotides, the CDR3 is TGTGCCAGCAGCAACGGACTAGCGGGGGGCAATGAGCAGTTCTTC. Protein: CASSNGLAGGNEQFF.

This clonotype was counted only a few times. This sequence joins TRBV5-5 and TRBJ1-1; D unclear. Trimming shortened V by 0 bases and J by 2 bases, and 11 bases separated the two germline ends. This CDR3 has 15 amino acids. CDR1 and CDR2 from the germline V gene are SGHKS and YYEKEE (reference sequence). The CDR3 loop reads CASSLVGGGNTEAFF. The CDR3 region has the DNA TGTGCCAGCAGCTTGGTAGGCGGCGGTAACACTGAAGCTTTCTTT.

The J gene is TRBJ2-7, the V gene TRBV13, with 8 bases matching TRBD2. CDR1 and CDR2 from the germline V gene are PRHDT and FYEKMQ (reference sequence). The CDR3 sequence is 14 residues long. Losses at the gene ends were 1 base for V and 3 bases for J; bases not matched to a gene: 2. The CDR3 region has the DNA TGTGCCAGCAGCTTAGCGGGGGGGAACTACGAGCAGTACTTC. It codes for CASSLAGGNYEQYF. The full variable domain, its missing parts supplied by reference TRBV13 and TRBJ2-7, is AAGVIQSPRHLIKEKRETATLKCYPIPRHDTVYWYQQGPGQDPQFLISFYEKMQSDKGSIPDRFSAQQFSDYHSELNMSSLELGDSALYFCASSLAGGNYEQYFGPGTRLTVT.

This clonotype was recorded a few times. The chain is built from TRBV6-2 or TRBV6-3 and TRBJ1-6; D is undetermined. Germline CDR1 MNHEY, CDR2 SVGEGT. The CDR3 consists of 13 residues. Trimming took 10 bases from V and 6 from J, leaving 13 bases between them. The CDR3 protein is CAIADTFNSPLHF. The CDR3 DNA is TGTGCCATCGCCGACACCTTTAATTCACCCCTCCACTTT.

This clonotype was recorded only once. The rearrangement joins TRBV28 to TRBJ1-2, with 9 bases identical to TRBD1. The V and J ends lost 3 bases and 5 bases, in that order; junction bases with no gene match: 7. Per the germline V gene, CDR1 is MDHEN and CDR2 is SYDVKM. CDR3 length equals 15 residues. The CDR3 is CASSLGDRVIYGYTF. CDR3 coding DNA: TGTGCCAGCAGTTTGGGGGACAGGGTTATTTATGGCTACACCTTC.

The table lists this clonotype with a few counts. V is TRBV28 and J is TRBJ2-7; 10 bases are a match to TRBD2. Germline V gives CDR1 MDHEN, CDR2 SYDVKM. J gave up 4 bases and V 2 bases, and 8 bases lay outside the gene matches. This CDR3 has 16 residues. CDR3 bases: TGTGCCAGCAGTTTACCAGGGCCTAGCGGGAGTTACGAGCAGTACTTC. Translation gives CASSLPGPSGSYEQYF.

This chain links TRBV14 with TRBJ2-1, with 11 nucleotides matching TRBD1. This CDR3 spans 16 amino acids. V gave up 4 bases and J gave up 4 bases; unmatched junction bases: 6. Per the germline V gene, CDR1 is SGHDN and CDR2 is FVKESK. The CDR3 sequence: CASSLLGQGVYNEQFF. Here the CDR3 DNA reads TGTGCCAGCAGCCTCCTGGGACAGGGGGTGTACAATGAGCAGTTCTTC.

In this sample, this clonotype turned up many times. The chain recombines TRBV7-8 with TRBJ2-5; 10 bases line up with TRBD2. V lost 4 bases and J lost 1; bases outside the gene matches: 3. This CDR3 has 15 amino acids. CDR1 is SGHVS and CDR2 is FQNEAQ in the germline V gene. The CDR3 bases are TGTGCCAGCAGCTCAAGCGGGGGGGTCCAAGAGACCCAGTACTTC. Translated: CASSSSGGVQETQYF.